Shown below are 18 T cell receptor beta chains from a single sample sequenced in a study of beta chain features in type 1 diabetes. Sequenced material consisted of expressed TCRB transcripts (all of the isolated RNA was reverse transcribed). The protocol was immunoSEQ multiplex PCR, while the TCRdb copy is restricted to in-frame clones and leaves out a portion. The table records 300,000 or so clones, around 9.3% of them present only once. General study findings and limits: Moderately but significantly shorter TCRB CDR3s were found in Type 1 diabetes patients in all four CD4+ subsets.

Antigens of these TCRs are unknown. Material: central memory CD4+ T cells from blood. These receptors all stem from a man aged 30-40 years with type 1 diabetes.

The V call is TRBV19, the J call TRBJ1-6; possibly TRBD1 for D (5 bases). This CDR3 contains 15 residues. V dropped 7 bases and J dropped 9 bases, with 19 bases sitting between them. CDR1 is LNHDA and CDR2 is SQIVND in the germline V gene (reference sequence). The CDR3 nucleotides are TGTGCCAGTACATCGGGGTTCCTGAGGGGTTCACCCCTCCACTTT. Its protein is CASTSGFLRGSPLHF.

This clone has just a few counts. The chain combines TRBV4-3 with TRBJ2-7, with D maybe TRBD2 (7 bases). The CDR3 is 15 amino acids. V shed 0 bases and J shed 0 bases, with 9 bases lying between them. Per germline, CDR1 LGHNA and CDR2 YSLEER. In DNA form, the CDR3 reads TGCGCCAGCAGCCAAGACGCGGGGGCCTCCTACGAGCAGTACTTC. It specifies CASSQDAGASYEQYF.

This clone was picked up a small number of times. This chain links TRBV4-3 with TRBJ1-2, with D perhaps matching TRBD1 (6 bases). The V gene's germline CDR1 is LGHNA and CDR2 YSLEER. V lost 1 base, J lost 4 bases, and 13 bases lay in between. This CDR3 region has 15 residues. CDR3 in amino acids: CASSQAPQGSYGYTF. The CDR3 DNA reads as TGCGCCAGCAGCCAAGCTCCTCAGGGGTCCTATGGCTACACCTTC.

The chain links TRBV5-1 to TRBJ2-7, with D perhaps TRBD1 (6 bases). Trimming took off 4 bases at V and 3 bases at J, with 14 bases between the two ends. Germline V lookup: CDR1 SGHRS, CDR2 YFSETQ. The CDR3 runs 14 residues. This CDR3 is CASSGTGIGYEQYF. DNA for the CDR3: TGCGCCAGCAGCGGAACAGGGATCGGCTACGAGCAGTACTTC.

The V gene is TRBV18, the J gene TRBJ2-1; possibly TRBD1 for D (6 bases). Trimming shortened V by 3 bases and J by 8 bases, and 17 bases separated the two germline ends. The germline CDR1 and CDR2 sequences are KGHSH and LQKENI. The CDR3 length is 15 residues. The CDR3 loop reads CASSPDSMVYDEQFF. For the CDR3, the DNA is TGTGCCAGCTCACCGGACAGCATGGTTTATGATGAGCAGTTCTTC. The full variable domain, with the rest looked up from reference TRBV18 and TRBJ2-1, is NAGVMQNPRHLVRRRGQEARLRCSPMKGHSHVYWYRQLPEEGLKFMVYLQKENIIDESGMPKERFSAEFPKEGPSILRIQQVVRGDSAAYFCASSPDSMVYDEQFFGPGTRLTVL.

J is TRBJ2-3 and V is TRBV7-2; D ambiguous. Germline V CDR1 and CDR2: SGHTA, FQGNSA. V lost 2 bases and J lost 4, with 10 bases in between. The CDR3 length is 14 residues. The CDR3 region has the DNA TGTGCCAGCAGCTTACTGGAACATCCAGATACGCAGTATTTT. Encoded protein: CASSLLEHPDTQYF. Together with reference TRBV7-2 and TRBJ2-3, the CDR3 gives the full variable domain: GAGVSQSPSNKVTEKGKDVELRCDPISGHTALYWYRQSLGQGLEFLIYFQGNSAPDKSGLPSDRFSAERTGGSVSTLTIQRTQQEDSAVYLCASSLLEHPDTQYFGPGTRLTVL.

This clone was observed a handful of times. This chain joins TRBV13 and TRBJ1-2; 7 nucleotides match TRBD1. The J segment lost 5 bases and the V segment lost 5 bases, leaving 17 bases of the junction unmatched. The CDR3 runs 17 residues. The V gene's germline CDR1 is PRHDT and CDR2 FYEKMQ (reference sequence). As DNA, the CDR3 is TGTGCCAGCAGCCCGCGCTGGGGAGCCGACAGGGATTATGGCTACACCTTC. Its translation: CASSPRWGADRDYGYTF. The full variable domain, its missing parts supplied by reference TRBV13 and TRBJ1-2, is AAGVIQSPRHLIKEKRETATLKCYPIPRHDTVYWYQQGPGQDPQFLISFYEKMQSDKGSIPDRFSAQQFSDYHSELNMSSLELGDSALYFCASSPRWGADRDYGYTFGSGTRLTVV.

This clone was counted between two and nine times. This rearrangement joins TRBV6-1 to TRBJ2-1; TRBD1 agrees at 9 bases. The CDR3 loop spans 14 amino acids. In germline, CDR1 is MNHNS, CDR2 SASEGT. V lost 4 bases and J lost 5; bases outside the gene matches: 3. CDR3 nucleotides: TGTGCCAGCAGTGGGGGACAGGGCAACAATGAGCAGTTCTTC. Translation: CASSGGQGNNEQFF.

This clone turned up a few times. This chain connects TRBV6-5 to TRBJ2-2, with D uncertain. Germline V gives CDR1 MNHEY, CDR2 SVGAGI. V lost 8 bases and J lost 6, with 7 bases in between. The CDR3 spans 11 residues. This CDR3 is CASHSAGELFF. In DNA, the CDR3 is TGTGCCAGCCACAGCGCCGGGGAGCTGTTTTTT.

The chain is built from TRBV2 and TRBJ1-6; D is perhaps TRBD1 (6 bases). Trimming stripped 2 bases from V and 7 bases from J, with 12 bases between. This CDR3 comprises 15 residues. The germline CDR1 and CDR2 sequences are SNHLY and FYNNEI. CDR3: CASSEMGARNSPLHF. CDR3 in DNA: TGTGCCAGCAGTGAAATGGGGGCGCGCAATTCACCCCTCCACTTT.

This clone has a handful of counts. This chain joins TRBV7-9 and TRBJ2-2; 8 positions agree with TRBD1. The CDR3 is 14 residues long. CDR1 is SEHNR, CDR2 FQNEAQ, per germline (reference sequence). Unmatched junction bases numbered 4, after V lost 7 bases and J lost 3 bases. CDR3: CASNEDRDTGELFF. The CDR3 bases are TGTGCCAGCAATGAGGACAGGGACACCGGGGAGCTGTTTTTT. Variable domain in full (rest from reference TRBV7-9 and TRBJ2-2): DTGVSQNPRHKITKRGQNVTFRCDPISEHNRLYWYRQTLGQGPEFLTYFQNEAQLEKSRLLSDRFSAERPKGSFSTLEIQRTEQGDSAMYLCASNEDRDTGELFFGEGSRLTVL.

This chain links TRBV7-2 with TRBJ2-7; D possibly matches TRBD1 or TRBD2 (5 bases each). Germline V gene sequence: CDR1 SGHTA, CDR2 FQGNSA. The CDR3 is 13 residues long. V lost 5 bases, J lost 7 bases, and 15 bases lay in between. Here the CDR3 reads CASSMTGAGEQYF. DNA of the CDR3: TGTGCCAGCAGCATGACCGGGGCCGGGGAGCAGTACTTC.

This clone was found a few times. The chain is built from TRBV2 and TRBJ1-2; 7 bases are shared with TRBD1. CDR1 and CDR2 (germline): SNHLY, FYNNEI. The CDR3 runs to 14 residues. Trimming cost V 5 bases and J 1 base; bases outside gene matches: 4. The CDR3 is CASSNGDSNYGYTF. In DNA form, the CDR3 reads TGTGCCAGCAGTAACGGGGACAGTAACTATGGCTACACCTTC.

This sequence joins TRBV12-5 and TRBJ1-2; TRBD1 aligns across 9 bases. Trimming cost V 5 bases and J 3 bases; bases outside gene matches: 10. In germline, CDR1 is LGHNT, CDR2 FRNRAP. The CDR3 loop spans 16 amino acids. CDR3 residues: CASGVTTGGTHYGYTF. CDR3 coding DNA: TGTGCTAGTGGTGTTACCACAGGGGGCACCCACTATGGCTACACCTTC. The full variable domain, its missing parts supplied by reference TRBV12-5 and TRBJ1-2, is DARVTQTPRHKVTEMGQEVTMRCQPILGHNTVFWYRQTMMQGLELLAYFRNRAPLDDSGMPKDRFSAEMPDATLATLKIQPSEPRDSAVYFCASGVTTGGTHYGYTFGSGTRLTVV.

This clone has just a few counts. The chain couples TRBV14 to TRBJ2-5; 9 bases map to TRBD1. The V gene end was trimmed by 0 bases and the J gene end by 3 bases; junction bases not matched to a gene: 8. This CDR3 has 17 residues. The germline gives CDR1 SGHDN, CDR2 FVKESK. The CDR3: CASSQDLRTGEEETQYF. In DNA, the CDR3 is TGTGCCAGCAGCCAAGACCTTCGGACAGGGGAGGAAGAGACCCAGTACTTC.

CDR3 loop: CASSFRQGNSPLHF. In DNA form, the CDR3 reads TGTGCCAGCAGCTTTCGACAGGGGAATTCACCCCTCCACTTT. The chain recombines TRBV7-2 with TRBJ1-6, with 8 bases that match TRBD1. The germline V gene has CDR1 SGHTA and CDR2 FQGNSA. With 3 bases clipped from V and 7 bases from J, the junction kept 2 bases outside the gene matches. This CDR3 spans 14 amino acids.

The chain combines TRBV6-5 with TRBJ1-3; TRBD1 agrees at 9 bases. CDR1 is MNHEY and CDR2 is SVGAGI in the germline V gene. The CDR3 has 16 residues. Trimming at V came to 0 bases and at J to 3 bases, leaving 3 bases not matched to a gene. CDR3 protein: CASSYSRQGVGNTIYF. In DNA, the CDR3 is TGTGCCAGCAGTTACTCGAGACAGGGGGTTGGAAACACCATATATTTT.

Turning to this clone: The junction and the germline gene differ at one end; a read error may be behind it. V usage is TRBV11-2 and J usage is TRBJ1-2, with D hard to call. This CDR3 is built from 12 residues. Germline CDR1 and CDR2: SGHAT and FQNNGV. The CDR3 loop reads CASSLEHESMSF. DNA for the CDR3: TGTGCCAGCAGCTTAGAACATGAGAGTATGTCCTTC.